This T cell receptor beta chain is from a study of cytomegalovirus exposure and HLA in healthy donors. Notes on this clone: Its antigen remains unknown.

At collection, donors were nominally healthy, but unrecorded immune exposures were probable. Regarding the study as a whole: A later analysis found that most CMV-associated TCR beta chains appeared HLA-restricted. What a later analysis reportedly showed was that an Asian-associated ancestry cluster had fewer N-insertions than the approximately 720-donor mean.

Germline V lookup: CDR1 SGHDT, CDR2 YYEEEE. V gave up 4 bases and J gave up 3 bases; unmatched junction bases: 4. This CDR3 spans 13 amino acids. It was with 60 Vbeta and 13 Jbeta primers that the PCR ran. The data were produced by immunoSEQ multiplex PCR, yet TCRdb's version contains in-frame clones alone and is incomplete. In the table there are 160,000 or so clones, roughly three quarters of which are singletons. Sequencing was done on a sample of PBMCs. The clonotype comes from a man younger than 30 in good health and CMV-seropositive. This sequence joins TRBV5-6 and TRBJ2-7, with TRBD1 identical over 7 bases. The DNA of the CDR3 is TGTGCCAGCAGCCTAGGGACAGTCTACGAGCAGTACGTC. Amino acid sequence: CASSLGTVYEQYV.